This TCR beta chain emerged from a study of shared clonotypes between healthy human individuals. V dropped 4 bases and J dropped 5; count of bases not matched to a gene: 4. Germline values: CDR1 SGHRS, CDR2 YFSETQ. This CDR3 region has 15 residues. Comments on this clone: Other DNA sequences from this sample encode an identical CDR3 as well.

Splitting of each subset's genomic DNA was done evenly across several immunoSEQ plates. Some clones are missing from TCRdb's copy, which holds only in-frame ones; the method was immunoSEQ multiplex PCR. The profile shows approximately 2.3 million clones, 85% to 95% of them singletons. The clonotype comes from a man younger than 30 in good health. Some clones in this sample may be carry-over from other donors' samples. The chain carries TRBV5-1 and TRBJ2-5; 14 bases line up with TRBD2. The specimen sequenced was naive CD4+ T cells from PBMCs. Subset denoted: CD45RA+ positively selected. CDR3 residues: CASSGLAGGVETQYF. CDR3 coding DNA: TGCGCCAGCAGCGGACTAGCGGGAGGCGTGGAGACCCAGTACTTC.